This entry concerns a single T cell receptor (beta chain). The donors, nominally healthy at sampling, likely had unrecorded immune exposures. This entry is derived from a study of cytomegalovirus exposure and HLA in healthy donors. Primers included in the PCR were 60 Vbeta and 13 Jbeta primers. Sequencing used immunoSEQ multiplex PCR; TCRdb keeps in-frame clones, though not all of them. The table has around 100,000 clones, 60% to 70% seen once; the top ten hold about 3.8%. The CDR3 extends over 14 amino acids. V lost 5 bases to trimming and J lost 6 bases; unmatched junction nucleotides: 9. Germline V gene lookup returns CDR1 LNHDA and CDR2 SQIVND (reference sequence).

Sequencing was carried out using PBMCs. The receptor was derived from a man younger than 40 in good health and CMV-seropositive. The chain employs TRBV19 and TRBJ2-7; 8 bases align to TRBD1. CDR3 in DNA: TGTGCCAGTAGTCCGGGGACAGGCCTGGGCGAGCAGTACTTC. Its protein is CASSPGTGLGEQYF.